What follows are 31 T cell receptor beta chains derived from one specimen sequenced in a study of beta chain features in type 1 diabetes. Study outcomes and limitations: Type 1 diabetes patients had TCRB CDR3s that were shorter (moderately but significantly so) in all four CD4+ subsets.

These receptors are not linked to any known antigen. The entirety of the isolated RNA underwent reverse transcription, so expressed TCRB transcripts were sequenced. The assay was immunoSEQ multiplex PCR, and TCRdb's table has in-frame clones only and misses some. In the table there are hundreds of thousands of clones, around an eighth of which are singletons. Sequencing was carried out using naive CD4+ T cells from blood. Receptors originate from a man aged 18 to 29 with type 1 diabetes.

In this sample, this clone turned up a few times. The chain carries TRBV27 and TRBJ2-1, with 7 bases aligning to TRBD1. From germline, CDR1 is MNHEY and CDR2 SMNVEV (reference sequence). There are 14 residues in the CDR3. Germline trimming cut 6 bases from V and 4 bases from J; bases unmatched to any gene: 6. In DNA form, the CDR3 reads TGTGCCAGCAGGGGGACAGAGATTTACAATGAGCAGTTCTTC. This encodes CASRGTEIYNEQFF.

The chain employs TRBV7-9 and TRBJ2-2; D is undetermined. Per germline, CDR1 SEHNR and CDR2 FQNEAQ (reference sequence). The CDR3 extends over 13 amino acids. V was pared by 6 bases and J by 7 bases, with 12 bases between. CDR3 region: CASSSYLFGELFF. The CDR3 DNA is TGTGCCAGCAGTTCGTACCTGTTCGGGGAGCTGTTTTTT.

This clone appeared a few times. Other nucleotide sequences in the sample specify the same CDR3. The gene calls are TRBV30 and TRBJ1-1; D call uncertain. Germline V gene lookup returns CDR1 GTSNPN and CDR2 SVGIG (reference sequence). This CDR3 region has 12 residues. The ends were cut back, 0 bases at V and 1 base at J, with 3 bases in the middle. The CDR3 region has the DNA TGTGCCTGGAGTGTCAAGAACACTGAAGCTTTCTTT. This translates into CAWSVKNTEAFF.

In its sample, this clone was seen a few times. The chain carries TRBV9 and TRBJ1-6; D gene uncertain. CDR1 is SGDLS, CDR2 YYNGEE, per germline. V was clipped by 0 bases and J by 5 bases, with 9 bases between them. This CDR3 is 15 amino acids long. In DNA form, the CDR3 reads TGTGCCAGCAGCGTAGTGGATCAAAATAATTCACCCCTCCACTTT. Translation: CASSVVDQNNSPLHF. The full variable domain, with the rest looked up from reference TRBV9 and TRBJ1-6, is DSGVTQTPKHLITATGQRVTLRCSPRSGDLSVYWYQQSLDQGLQFLIQYYNGEERAKGNILERFSAQQFPDLHSELNLSSLELGDSALYFCASSVVDQNNSPLHFGNGTRLTVT.

This clone has just a few counts. The chain is built from TRBV5-1 and TRBJ2-5; the match to TRBD1 covers 8 bases. The V segment lost 0 bases and the J segment 4 bases; nucleotides outside the gene matches: 2. Per the germline V gene, CDR1 is SGHRS and CDR2 is YFSETQ. This CDR3 has 14 residues. CDR3 sequence (DNA): TGCGCCAGCAGCTTGGGTGGACAGGGAGAGACCCAGTACTTC. Amino acid sequence: CASSLGGQGETQYF.

A few counts support this clone. This sequence joins TRBV5-4 and TRBJ1-1; TRBD1 aligns across 11 bases. CDR1 and CDR2 from the germline V gene are SGHNT and YYREEE (reference sequence). J lost 5 bases, V lost 0 bases, and 9 bases had no gene match. CDR3 size: 17 residues. CDR3 bases: TGTGCCAGCAGCTTGGGAGGACAGGGGGCGCCGAGAACTGAAGCTTTCTTT. Protein sequence: CASSLGGQGAPRTEAFF. Full variable domain (outside the CDR3, taken from reference TRBV5-4 and TRBJ1-1): ETGVTQSPTHLIKTRGQQVTLRCSSQSGHNTVSWYQQALGQGPQFIFQYYREEENGRGNFPPRFSGLQFPNYSSELNVNALELDDSALYLCASSLGGQGAPRTEAFFGQGTRLTVV.

A few counts support this clone. The genes are TRBV9 and TRBJ1-2; 9 bases are a match to TRBD1. The CDR3 totals 14 residues. Germline V CDR1 and CDR2: SGDLS, YYNGEE. Losses at the gene ends were 3 bases for V and 2 bases for J; bases not matched to a gene: 2. DNA for the CDR3: TGTGCCAGCAGCGGTGGACAGGGGAACTATGGCTACACCTTC. It encodes CASSGGQGNYGYTF. Looking up the rest from reference TRBV9 and TRBJ1-2 gives the full variable domain: DSGVTQTPKHLITATGQRVTLRCSPRSGDLSVYWYQQSLDQGLQFLIQYYNGEERAKGNILERFSAQQFPDLHSELNLSSLELGDSALYFCASSGGQGNYGYTFGSGTRLTVV.

The chain recombines TRBV14 with TRBJ1-1, with no clear D. The V end lost 7 bases, the J end lost 4 bases, and 13 bases lay between the germline ends. The length of the CDR3 is 13 residues. From germline, CDR1 is SGHDN and CDR2 FVKESK. In nucleotides, the CDR3 is TGTGCCAGCACACGGAGCCTTGGCACTGAAGCTTTCTTT. Its translation: CASTRSLGTEAFF.

This clone was seen a few times. In DNA, the CDR3 is TGTGCCAGCAGCGAGGCTCAGGGGGCTGGCTATGGCTACACCTTC. It translates to CASSEAQGAGYGYTF. The V call is TRBV7-6, the J call TRBJ1-2, with 8 bases aligning to TRBD1. V was clipped by 5 bases and J by 4 bases; unmatched bases: 9. Germline CDR1 and CDR2: SGHVS and FNYEAQ. The CDR3 has 15 amino acids.

In this sample, this clone turned up a few times. The V and J genes are TRBV7-9 and TRBJ1-1, with a weak D call TRBD1 (5 bases). V was clipped by 6 bases and J by 5 bases, with 7 bases between them. The CDR3 contains 11 residues. Looked up from germline, CDR1 is SEHNR and CDR2 is FQNEAQ (reference sequence). CDR3 bases: TGTGCCAGCAGTTGGACAACTGAAGCTTTCTTT. Encoded protein: CASSWTTEAFF.

This clone appeared a few times. The chain recombines TRBV4-1 with TRBJ1-1, with a weak D call TRBD1 (5 bases). V lost 7 bases and J lost 0, with 12 bases in between. The CDR3 runs to 14 residues. Looked up from germline, CDR1 is MGHRA and CDR2 is YSYEKL. The DNA of the CDR3 is TGCGCCAGCAAAGAGGGACTGCTGAACACTGAAGCTTTCTTT. Amino acids: CASKEGLLNTEAFF.

This clone was counted only a few times. J is TRBJ2-1 and V is TRBV29-1; D unclear. V was clipped by 7 bases and J by 5 bases, with 24 bases between them. Germline V gives CDR1 SQVTM, CDR2 ANQGSEA. The CDR3 loop spans 16 amino acids. As DNA, the CDR3 is TGCAGCGCTCGCGAGGCCTACATTTTTCCGGACAATGAGCAGTTCTTC. This translates into CSAREAYIFPDNEQFF.

This chain connects TRBV30 to TRBJ1-6, with 8 bases matching TRBD1. Germline V gene lookup returns CDR1 GTSNPN and CDR2 SVGIG (reference sequence). V lost 8 bases to trimming and J lost 9 bases; unmatched junction nucleotides: 9. CDR3 length: 13 amino acids. The CDR3 loop reads CAGMTGVGSPLHF. The CDR3 DNA is TGTGCCGGGATGACAGGGGTGGGTTCACCCCTCCACTTT.

A few counts support this clone. The chain employs TRBV29-1 and TRBJ2-2, with D unclear. From germline, CDR1 is SQVTM and CDR2 ANQGSEA. CDR3 size: 14 residues. Trimming shortened V by 4 bases and J by 5 bases, and 14 bases separated the two germline ends. The CDR3 coding sequence is TGCAGCGTTGTTCTGGGATTGGGAACCGGGGAGCTGTTTTTT. Encoded protein: CSVVLGLGTGELFF.

This clone came up a few times. The chain combines TRBV5-1 with TRBJ2-7, with TRBD2 identical over 13 bases. CDR1 and CDR2 from the germline V gene are SGHRS and YFSETQ. The ends lost 4 bases at V and 7 bases at J; junction bases unmatched: 8. The CDR3 has 15 amino acids. The CDR3 region has the DNA TGCGCCAGCAGCACCGGGACTAGCGGGGTAGGGGAGCAGTACTTC. Protein sequence: CASSTGTSGVGEQYF.

With regard to this clone: The final CDR3 position lacks the conserved phenylalanine or tryptophan, pointing to a likely read error. This chain uses TRBV2 with TRBJ1-1, with D unclear. V shed 8 bases and J shed 6 bases, with 13 bases lying between them. CDR1 and CDR2 (germline): SNHLY, FYNNEI. The CDR3 extends over 12 amino acids. The CDR3 reads CASLAPGAEAFS. CDR3 nucleotide sequence: TGTGCCAGCTTGGCCCCGGGCGCTGAAGCTTTCTCT.

This clone has more than one count but fewer than ten. The chain employs TRBV28 and TRBJ2-5, with D possibly being TRBD2 (6 bases). This CDR3 region has 14 residues. Trimming cost V 7 bases and J 7 bases, with 19 bases left between them. CDR1 is MDHEN, CDR2 SYDVKM, per germline. The CDR3 sequence is CASTPDYAFGTQYF. DNA of the CDR3: TGTGCCAGCACCCCGGACTACGCCTTTGGGACCCAGTACTTC.

This clone turned up a few times. The chain combines TRBV4-1 with TRBJ2-5; tentative D call: TRBD1 (6 bases). Germline CDR1 and CDR2: MGHRA and YSYEKL. Deletions cut 4 bases from V and 2 bases from J, with 17 bases between. The CDR3 contains 16 residues. Here the CDR3 reads CASSPRFGTPQETQYF. As DNA, the CDR3 is TGCGCCAGCAGCCCACGGTTTGGGACACCTCAAGAGACCCAGTACTTC.

The CDR3 here is CATSRNPLPQDNEQFF. The DNA for the CDR3 is TGTGCCACCAGCCGCAACCCCCTCCCCCAAGACAATGAGCAGTTCTTC. This sequence joins TRBV15 and TRBJ2-1; D call uncertain. Trimming pared 5 bases from V and 5 bases from J, leaving 19 bases between. This CDR3 is 16 amino acids long. Germline values: CDR1 LNHNV, CDR2 YYDKDF (reference sequence). Together with reference TRBV15 and TRBJ2-1, the CDR3 gives the full variable domain: DAMVIQNPRYQVTQFGKPVTLSCSQTLNHNVMYWYQQKSSQAPKLLFHYYDKDFNNEADTPDNFQSRRPNTSFCFLDIRSPGLGDTAMYLCATSRNPLPQDNEQFFGPGTRLTVL.

This clone was found a few times. Different DNA sequences within this sample yield the same CDR3. The gene calls are TRBV5-1 and TRBJ2-3, with 8 bases matching TRBD1. The CDR3 loop spans 14 amino acids. V shed 2 bases, J shed 5 bases, and the junction held 4 bases outside the gene matches. The germline CDR1 and CDR2 sequences are SGHRS and YFSETQ. In DNA form, the CDR3 reads TGCGCCAGCAGCTTCGGACAGGGCGGAGATACGCAGTATTTT. Its protein is CASSFGQGGDTQYF.

This chain links TRBV15 with TRBJ1-2; D perhaps matches TRBD1 (5 bases). The CDR3 spans 14 residues. V gave up 1 base and J gave up 10 bases, with 16 bases separating them. CDR1 and CDR2 from the germline V gene are LNHNV and YYDKDF (reference sequence). The CDR3 coding sequence is TGTGCCACCAGCAGAGTAGGAGGAGGGGCAGACTACACCTTC. Its protein is CATSRVGGGADYTF.

This clone was picked up a small number of times. The gene calls are TRBV9 and TRBJ1-1; TRBD1 matches 9 bases. After removal of 3 bases from V and 5 bases from J, the junction contained 8 bases not matched to a gene. The CDR3 length is 15 residues. The germline gives CDR1 SGDLS, CDR2 YYNGEE. The DNA for the CDR3 is TGTGCCAGCAGCGACCCGGGACAGGGTAGAACTGAAGCTTTCTTT. Translation gives CASSDPGQGRTEAFF.

V usage is TRBV2 and J usage is TRBJ2-2; maybe TRBD1 (5 bases). Per the germline V gene, CDR1 is SNHLY and CDR2 is FYNNEI. This CDR3 comprises 19 residues. V was shortened by 6 bases and J by 2 bases, with 25 bases between the two germline ends. The CDR3, as DNA: TGTGCCAGCAGCATGTCGGAGCTCAAGGGGCTCGTAAACACCGGGGAGCTGTTTTTT. Its protein product is CASSMSELKGLVNTGELFF.

This clone was detected only a few times. The CDR3, as DNA: TGTGCCATCTCTGTGGGTACATGGGGGATGAACACTGAAGCTTTCTTT. This translates into CAISVGTWGMNTEAFF. The gene calls are TRBV10-3 and TRBJ1-1, with D perhaps matching TRBD1 (5 bases). Germline V gene sequence: CDR1 ENHRY, CDR2 SYGVKD. The CDR3 loop spans 16 amino acids. V was shortened by 8 bases and J by 0 bases, with 19 bases between the two germline ends.

This clone showed up just a few times. The V call is TRBV6-1, the J call TRBJ1-1; perhaps TRBD1 as D (5 bases). Germline V CDR1 and CDR2: MNHNS, SASEGT. The CDR3 length is 14 residues. The germline V and J ends were trimmed by 2 bases and 4 bases, with 11 bases remaining between them. The CDR3 coding sequence is TGTGCCAGCAGTGAACAGGCAGGGATCACTGAAGCTTTCTTT. Its protein is CASSEQAGITEAFF.

CDR3 sequence reads: CASRVHSLGNEKLFF. The CDR3 bases are TGTGCCAGCAGAGTACACAGCCTGGGGAATGAAAAACTGTTTTTT. The chain joins TRBV2 to TRBJ1-4; D remains ambiguous. The V and J ends lost 6 bases and 5 bases respectively, with 16 bases between them. The germline V gene encodes CDR1 SNHLY and CDR2 FYNNEI. The CDR3 is made up of 15 amino acids.

V and J are TRBV25-1 and TRBJ1-1, with 9 bases fitting TRBD1. From germline, CDR1 is MGHDK and CDR2 SYGVNS. The J segment lost 6 bases and the V segment lost 6 bases, leaving 8 bases of the junction unmatched. The CDR3 extends over 14 amino acids. The CDR3 loop reads CASRETGGIAEAFF. The CDR3 bases are TGTGCCAGCAGAGAGACAGGGGGAATCGCTGAAGCTTTCTTT.

The chain couples TRBV25-1 to TRBJ2-7, with 9 positions matching TRBD2. Germline CDR1 is MGHDK and CDR2 is SYGVNS. The V and J ends lost 1 base and 3 bases, in that order; junction bases with no gene match: 10. The CDR3 is made up of 17 amino acids. As DNA, the CDR3 is TGTGCCAGCAGTGAATGGGGGAGTAGCGGGGGACGCTACGAGCAGTACTTC. This translates into CASSEWGSSGGRYEQYF.

J is TRBJ2-5 and V is TRBV15, with D perhaps TRBD1 (6 bases). The CDR3 contains 15 residues. Trimming pared 3 bases from V and 2 bases from J, leaving 13 bases between. Germline-derived CDR1 and CDR2 are LNHNV and YYDKDF (reference sequence). The CDR3 reads CATSRDRDTQETQYF. The CDR3 DNA reads as TGTGCCACCAGCAGGGACCGGGACACACAAGAGACCCAGTACTTC.

This clone was counted a few times. The rearrangement joins TRBV6-1 to TRBJ2-5; D possibly uses TRBD1 or TRBD2 (6 bases each). The CDR3 has 15 amino acids. Germline V gives CDR1 MNHNS, CDR2 SASEGT. V lost 2 bases to trimming and J lost 5 bases, with 15 bases between them. The CDR3 DNA reads as TGTGCCAGCAGTGAATTCTCGGGGGCCCGGGAGACCCAGTACTTC. Protein: CASSEFSGARETQYF.

In this sample, this clone turned up a few times. The J gene is TRBJ1-1, the V gene TRBV30; D gene unclear. Trimming left V 0 bases short and J 10 bases short, with 12 bases between. Germline values: CDR1 GTSNPN, CDR2 SVGIG (reference sequence). The CDR3 is 12 residues long. CDR3: CAWSVWAGVAFF. The DNA for the CDR3 is TGTGCCTGGAGTGTTTGGGCCGGAGTAGCTTTCTTT.